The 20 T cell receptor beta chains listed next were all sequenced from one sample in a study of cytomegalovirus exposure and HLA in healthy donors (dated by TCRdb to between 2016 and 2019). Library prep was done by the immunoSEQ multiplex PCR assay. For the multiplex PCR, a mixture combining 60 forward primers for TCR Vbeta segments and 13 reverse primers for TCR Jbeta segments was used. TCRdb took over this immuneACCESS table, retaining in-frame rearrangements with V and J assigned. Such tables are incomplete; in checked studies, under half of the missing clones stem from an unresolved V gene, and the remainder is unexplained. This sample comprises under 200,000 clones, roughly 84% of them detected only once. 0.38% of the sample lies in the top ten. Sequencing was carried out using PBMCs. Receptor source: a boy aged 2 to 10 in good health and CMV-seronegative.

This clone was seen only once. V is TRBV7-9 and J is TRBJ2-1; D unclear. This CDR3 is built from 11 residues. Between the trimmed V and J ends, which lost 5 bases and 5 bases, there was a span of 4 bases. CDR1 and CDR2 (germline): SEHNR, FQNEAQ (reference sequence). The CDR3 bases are TGTGCCAGCAGCCCTCACAATGAGCAGTTCTTC. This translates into CASSPHNEQFF.

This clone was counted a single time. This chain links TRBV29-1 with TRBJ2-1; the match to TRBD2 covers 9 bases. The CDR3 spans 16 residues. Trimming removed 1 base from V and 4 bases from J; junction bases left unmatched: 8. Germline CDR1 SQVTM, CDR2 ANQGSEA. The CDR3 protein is CSVEGHLLAGYNEQFF. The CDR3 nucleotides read TGCAGCGTTGAAGGTCACTTACTAGCGGGTTACAATGAGCAGTTCTTC.

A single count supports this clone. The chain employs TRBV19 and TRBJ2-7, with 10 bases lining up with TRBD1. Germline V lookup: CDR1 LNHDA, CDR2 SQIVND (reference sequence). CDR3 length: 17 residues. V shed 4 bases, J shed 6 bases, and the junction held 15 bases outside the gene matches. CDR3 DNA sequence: TGTGCCAGTAGTACACCCCGACAGGGGGCTACCTCGGGCGAGCAGTACTTC. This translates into CASSTPRQGATSGEQYF.

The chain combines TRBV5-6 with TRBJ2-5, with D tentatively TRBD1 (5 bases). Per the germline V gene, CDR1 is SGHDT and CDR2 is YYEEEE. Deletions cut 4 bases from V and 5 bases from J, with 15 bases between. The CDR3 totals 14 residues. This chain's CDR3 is CASSHSQGLETQYF. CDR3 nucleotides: TGTGCCAGCAGCCACTCTCAGGGTTTGGAGACCCAGTACTTC.

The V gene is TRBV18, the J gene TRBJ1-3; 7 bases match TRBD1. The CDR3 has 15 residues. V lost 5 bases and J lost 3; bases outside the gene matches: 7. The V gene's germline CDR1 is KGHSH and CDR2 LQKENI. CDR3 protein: CASSTQTGHGNTIYF. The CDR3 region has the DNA TGTGCCAGCTCAACTCAGACAGGGCATGGAAACACCATATATTTT.

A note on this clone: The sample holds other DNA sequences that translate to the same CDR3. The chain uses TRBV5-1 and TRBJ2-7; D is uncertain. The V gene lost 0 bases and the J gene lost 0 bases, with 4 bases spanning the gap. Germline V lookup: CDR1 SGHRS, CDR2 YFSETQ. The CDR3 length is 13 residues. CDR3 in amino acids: CASSLDNSYEQYF. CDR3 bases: TGCGCCAGCAGCTTGGATAACTCCTACGAGCAGTACTTC.

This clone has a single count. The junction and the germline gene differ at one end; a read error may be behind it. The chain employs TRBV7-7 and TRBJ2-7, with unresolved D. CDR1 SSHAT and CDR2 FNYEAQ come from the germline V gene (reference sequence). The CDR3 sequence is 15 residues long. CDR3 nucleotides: TGTGCTAGCAGCTTAGTTCCCCGGAGATCCTACGAGCAGTACTTC. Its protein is CASSLVPRRSYEQYF. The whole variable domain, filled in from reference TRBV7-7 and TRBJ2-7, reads GAGVSQSPRYKVTKRGQDVTLRCDPISSHATLYWYQQALGQGPEFLTYFNYEAQPDKSGLPSDRFSAERPEGSISTLTIQRTEQRDSAMYRCASSLVPRRSYEQYFGPGTRLTVT.

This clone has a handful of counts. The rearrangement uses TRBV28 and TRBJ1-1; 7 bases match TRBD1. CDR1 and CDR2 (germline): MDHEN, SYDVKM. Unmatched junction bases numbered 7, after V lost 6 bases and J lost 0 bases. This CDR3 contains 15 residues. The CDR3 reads CASRLPGQLNTEAFF. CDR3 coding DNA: TGTGCCAGCAGACTTCCGGGACAGCTGAACACTGAAGCTTTCTTT.

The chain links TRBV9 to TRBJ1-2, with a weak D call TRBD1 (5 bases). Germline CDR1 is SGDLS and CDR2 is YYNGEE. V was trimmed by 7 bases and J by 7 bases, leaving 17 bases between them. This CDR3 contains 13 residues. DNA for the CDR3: TGTGCCAGCCAGGGATCCGCGGTTAGTGGCTACACCTTC. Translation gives CASQGSAVSGYTF.

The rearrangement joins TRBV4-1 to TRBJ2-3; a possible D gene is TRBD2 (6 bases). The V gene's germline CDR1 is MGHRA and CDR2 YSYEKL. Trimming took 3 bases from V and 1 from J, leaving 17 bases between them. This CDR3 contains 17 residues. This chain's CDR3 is CASSQNREPRGTDTQYF. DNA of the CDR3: TGCGCCAGCAGCCAGAACCGGGAGCCAAGGGGCACAGATACGCAGTATTTT.

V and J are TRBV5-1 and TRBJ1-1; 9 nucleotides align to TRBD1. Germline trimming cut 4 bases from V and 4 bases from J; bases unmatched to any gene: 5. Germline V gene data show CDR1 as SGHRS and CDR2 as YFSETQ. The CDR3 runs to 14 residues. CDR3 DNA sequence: TGCGCCAGCAGCCCACGGACAGGGGCCACTGAAGCTTTCTTT. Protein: CASSPRTGATEAFF.

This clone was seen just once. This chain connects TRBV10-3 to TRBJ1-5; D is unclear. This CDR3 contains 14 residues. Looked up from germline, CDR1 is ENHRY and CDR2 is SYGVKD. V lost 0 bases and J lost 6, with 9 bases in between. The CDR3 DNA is TGTGCCATCAGTGAGTCCTTGTTTAGTCAGCCCCAGCATTTT. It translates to CAISESLFSQPQHF.

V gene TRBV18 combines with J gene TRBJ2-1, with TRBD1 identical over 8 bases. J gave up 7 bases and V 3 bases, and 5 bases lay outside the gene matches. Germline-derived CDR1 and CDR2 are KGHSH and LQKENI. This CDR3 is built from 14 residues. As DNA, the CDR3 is TGTGCCAGCTCACCCTCGACAGGGGAGAATGAGCAGTTCTTC. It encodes CASSPSTGENEQFF.

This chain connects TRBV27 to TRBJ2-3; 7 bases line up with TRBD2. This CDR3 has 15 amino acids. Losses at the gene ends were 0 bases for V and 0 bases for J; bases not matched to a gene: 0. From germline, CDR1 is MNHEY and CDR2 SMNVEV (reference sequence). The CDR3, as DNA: TGTGCCAGCAGTTTATCTAGCGGGAGCACAGATACGCAGTATTTT. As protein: CASSLSSGSTDTQYF.

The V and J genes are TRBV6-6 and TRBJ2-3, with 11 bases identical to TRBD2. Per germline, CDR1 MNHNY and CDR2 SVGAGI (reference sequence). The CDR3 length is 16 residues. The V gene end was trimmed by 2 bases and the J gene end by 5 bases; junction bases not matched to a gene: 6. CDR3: CASSYRLAGGVDTQYF. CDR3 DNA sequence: TGTGCCAGCAGTTACCGATTAGCGGGAGGGGTAGATACGCAGTATTTT.

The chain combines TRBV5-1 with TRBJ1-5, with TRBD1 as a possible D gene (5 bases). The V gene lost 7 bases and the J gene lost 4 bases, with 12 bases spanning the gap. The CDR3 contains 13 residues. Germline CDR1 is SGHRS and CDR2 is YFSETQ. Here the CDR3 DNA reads TGCGCCAGCTCGGTAGACAGTAATCAGCCCCAGCATTTT. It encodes CASSVDSNQPQHF.

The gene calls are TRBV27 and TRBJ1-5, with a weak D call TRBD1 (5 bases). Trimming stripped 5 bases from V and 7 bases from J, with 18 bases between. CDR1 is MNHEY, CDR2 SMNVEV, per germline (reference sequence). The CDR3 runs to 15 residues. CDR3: CASSTTHGGEQPQHF. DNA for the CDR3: TGTGCCAGCAGTACAACCCACGGGGGAGAACAGCCCCAGCATTTT.

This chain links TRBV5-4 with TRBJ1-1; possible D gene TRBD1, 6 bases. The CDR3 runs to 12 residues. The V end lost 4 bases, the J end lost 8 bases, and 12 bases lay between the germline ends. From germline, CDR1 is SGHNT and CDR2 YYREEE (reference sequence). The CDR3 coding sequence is TGTGCCAGCAGCCGGGAGGGGGGGGAAGCTTTCTTT. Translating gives CASSREGGEAFF. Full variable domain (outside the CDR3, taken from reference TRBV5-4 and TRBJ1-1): ETGVTQSPTHLIKTRGQQVTLRCSSQSGHNTVSWYQQALGQGPQFIFQYYREEENGRGNFPPRFSGLQFPNYSSELNVNALELDDSALYLCASSREGGEAFFGQGTRLTVV.

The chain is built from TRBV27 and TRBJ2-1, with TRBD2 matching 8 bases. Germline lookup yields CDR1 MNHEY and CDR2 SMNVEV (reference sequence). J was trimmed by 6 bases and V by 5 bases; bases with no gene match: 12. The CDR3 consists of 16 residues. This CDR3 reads CASSASAGDVSNEQFF. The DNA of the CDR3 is TGTGCCAGCAGTGCATCAGCGGGAGATGTTTCCAATGAGCAGTTCTTC.

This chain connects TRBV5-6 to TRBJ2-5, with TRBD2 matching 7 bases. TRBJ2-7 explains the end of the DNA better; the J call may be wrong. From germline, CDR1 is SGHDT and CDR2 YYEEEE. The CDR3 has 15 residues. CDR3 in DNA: TGTGCCAGCAGCTTGTGGGGGGGGGACTACTACGAGCAGTACTTC. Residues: CASSLWGGDYYEQYF.